The source of this T cell receptor (beta chain) is a study of T cell responses to AZD1222 COVID-19 vaccine. Clones were sequenced by immunoSEQ multiplex PCR, and TCRdb holds only the in-frame ones, with some missing. Of more than 45,000 clones listed, around 85% are singletons. The sample holds one count of this clone. Sequenced material: peripheral blood, taken on day 0 of AZD1222 vaccination. This TCR was recovered from an adult in good health.

CDR3 sequence: CASSLTAEKAGNTIYF. CDR3 nucleotides: TGTGCCAGCAGTCTTACAGCGGAAAAGGCCGGAAACACCATATATTTT. The J gene is TRBJ1-3, the V gene TRBV13, with no clear D. The CDR3 has 16 residues. V was pared by 6 bases and J by 4 bases, with 19 bases between. Per the germline V gene, CDR1 is PRHDT and CDR2 is FYEKMQ (reference sequence).